This TCR beta chain was obtained from a study of vaccination and CD4 T cells after COVID-19 (dated by TCRdb to 2022 to 2024). In terms of the full investigation: Convalescent patients had a positive SARS-CoV-2 result on nasal swab PCR, and of these patients, 8 or 9 had mild disease and one had severe disease. Six males and four females were included in the convalescent cohort, with two Hispanic individuals, seven Caucasians, two Asians and one multiracial person represented. Two doses of either the Pfizer-BioNTech BNT162b2 vaccine (n=8) or the Moderna mRNA-1273 vaccine (n=2) were administered to participants. Post-COVID blood samples from convalescent patients were collected a median of 101 days after diagnosis, with a range of roughly 35 to 170 days. Post-vaccine blood samples were taken a median of roughly 72 days after the second vaccine dose, with a range of roughly 13 to 250 days. Culture stimuli were overlapping spike peptide pools from SARS-CoV-2 and from the common cold coronaviruses HCoV-NL63, HCoV-OC43 and HCoV-229E. In control cultures, a CEFX viral epitope pool was used as positive control, an HIV-1 Nef peptide pool was used as negative control, or no peptide was added. In approximately eleven COVID-19 convalescent patients and a handful of infection-naive healthy vaccine recipients, the spike-specific CD4+ TCR repertoire before mRNA vaccination was compared with the repertoire after mRNA vaccination. Findings and caveats that apply to the study as a whole: Although the median number of SARS-CoV-2-reactive clonotypes went up from around 19 after infection to 38 after vaccination, the increase was not significant. In convalescent patients, a median approximately 90% of post-vaccine SARS-CoV-2-reactive clones were detected only after vaccination, suggesting vaccine-specific priming. Of the vaccine-specific clones found in convalescent patients, nearly all (304 of 307) were mono-reactive for SARS-CoV-2 spike instead of being cross-reactive with common cold coronaviruses. The number of convalescent patients in the study was relatively small, and the study did not examine early timepoints following natural infection.

The treatment or condition label on this specimen signifies: roughly 10-day PBMC culture with coronavirus spike peptide pools or control peptides (ViraFEST assay). The ViraFEST assay, used in the study, expanded antigen-specific T cells with peptide pools and then identified the expanded clonotypes through TCR sequencing. The convalescent patients' positive SARS-CoV-2 PCR tests fell between March and December 2020, which was before the Alpha, Beta and Delta variants emerged in the United States. Each well held 2.2 million or so PBMCs cultured in IMDM containing roughly 5% human AB serum and around 9.2 IU/ml IL-2, with around 9.7 ug/ml peptide pools added. On days 3 and 7, half of the culture medium was replaced with fresh IL-2-containing medium. CD4+ T cells were isolated after around 9 days of culture through negative selection using the EasySep CD4+ T cell isolation kit. Ficoll-Paque Plus gradient centrifugation was used to isolate PBMCs from whole blood, and the isolated PBMCs were then either used fresh or cryopreserved at -140C. Triplicate wells were generally used for each culture condition.

In the case of this clonotype: Its binding antigen is unknown. No per-base quality is available; no much larger clone lies one base away.

Library method: PCR. TCR sequencing of DNA from cultured CD4+ T cells used the Oncomine TCR Beta short-read assay at the Johns Hopkins FTIC core. Genomic DNA was extracted from the cultured CD4+ T cells with the QIAamp micro DNA kit. The Oncomine TCR Beta libraries from cultured CD4+ T cells were pooled using unique dual indexes and then sequenced on an Illumina iSeq 100. In the original analysis: Non-productive sequences were filtered out, and CDR3s that did not start with C, did not end with F or W, or were shorter than 7 amino acids were discarded. Antigen-specific clonotypes were identified with the MANAFEST web application by comparing peptide-stimulated wells with reference and other culture wells. For a clone to be called positive, the clone needed an FDR below 0.05, an odds ratio above 5, and a productive frequency above 0.1% in at least two of three replicate wells. A clonotype counted as cross-reactive if it showed significant expansion both in the SARS-CoV-2 spike wells and in at least one common cold coronavirus spike condition. CDR3 homology was assessed with Levenshtein distances (stringdist) and unrooted phylogenetic trees (ape) in R version 3.6.1. The public reads were run again by TCRdb, first through fastp at Q25 and then through MiXCR, and only productive beta chains were kept. Merged by CDR3 protein, the rows form single entries marked with the most common genes and DNA. In this record, the V and J calls reflect TCRdb's handling and not the investigators' own analysis. This sample has several thousand distinct CDR3 sequences in its table, and about 50% of those were observed once. The top ten clonotypes cover roughly 36% of the sample.

The source material was CD4+ T cells from blood, cultured in vitro. The TCR sequence derives from a human donor who had recovered from COVID-19.

The nucleotides read TGCAGTGGAGGGGACACATCGAACACTGAAGCTTTCTTT. Its amino acids are CSGGDTSNTEAFF. The V gene is TRBV20-1 and the J gene is TRBJ1-1; the D gene is perhaps TRBD1, from 6 matching bases. Deletion took 7 bases off V and 1 base off J, with a span of 13 bases between the germline ends. Taken from the germline V gene (reference sequence), the CDR1 and CDR2 loops are DFQATT and SNEGSKA. From the cysteine up to the phenylalanine, the CDR3 has a length of 13 residues. Only the CDR3 region is kept as DNA, spanning 39 bases read in frame from base 1.